This TCR beta chain was found in a study of cytomegalovirus exposure and HLA in healthy donors. Overall study results and limits: Rare TCR sequences predominated, though certain public TCRs were found in many donors. Presence/absence analyses assumed roughly uniform sequencing depth across donors.

The CDR3 spans 14 residues. CDR1 is LGHNA, CDR2 YSLEER, per germline. V was trimmed by 1 base and J by 12 bases, leaving 15 bases between them. Both 60 Vbeta primers and 13 Jbeta primers went into the PCR. The table came from immunoSEQ multiplex PCR; TCRdb's copy has only in-frame clones and leaves some out. The table lists 84,000 or so clones, about 81% of them singletons, with 2% to 2.5% in the top ten. Healthy bone marrow donors made up the donor group. These donors counted as nominally healthy when sampled, but unrecorded immune exposures were likely. Worth noting for this clone: Its antigen is undetermined.

The sequence derives from a woman in her fifties or sixties in good health and CMV-seronegative. Sequencing was carried out using PBMCs. The chain recombines TRBV4-3 with TRBJ1-4; the D gene is possibly TRBD1 (6 bases). Here the CDR3 DNA reads TGCGCCAGCAGCCAAGTATTACAGGGTGGGCAACTGTTTTTT. It translates to CASSQVLQGGQLFF.